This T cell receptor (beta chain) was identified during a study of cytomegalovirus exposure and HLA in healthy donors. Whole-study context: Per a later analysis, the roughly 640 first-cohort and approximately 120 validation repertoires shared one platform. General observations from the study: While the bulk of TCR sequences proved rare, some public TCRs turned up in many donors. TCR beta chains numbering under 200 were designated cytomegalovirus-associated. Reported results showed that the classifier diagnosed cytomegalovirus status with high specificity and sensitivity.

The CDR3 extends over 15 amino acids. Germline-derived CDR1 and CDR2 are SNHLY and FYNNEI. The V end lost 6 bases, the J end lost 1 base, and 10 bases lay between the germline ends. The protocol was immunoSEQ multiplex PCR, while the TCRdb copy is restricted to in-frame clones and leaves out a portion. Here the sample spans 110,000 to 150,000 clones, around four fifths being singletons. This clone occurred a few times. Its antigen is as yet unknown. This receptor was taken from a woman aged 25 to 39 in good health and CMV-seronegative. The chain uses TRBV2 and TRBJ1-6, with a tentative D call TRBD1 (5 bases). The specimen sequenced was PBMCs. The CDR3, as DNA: TGTGCCAGCAGAGCGGGACTTTCCTATAATTCACCCCTCCACTTT. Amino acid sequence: CASRAGLSYNSPLHF.